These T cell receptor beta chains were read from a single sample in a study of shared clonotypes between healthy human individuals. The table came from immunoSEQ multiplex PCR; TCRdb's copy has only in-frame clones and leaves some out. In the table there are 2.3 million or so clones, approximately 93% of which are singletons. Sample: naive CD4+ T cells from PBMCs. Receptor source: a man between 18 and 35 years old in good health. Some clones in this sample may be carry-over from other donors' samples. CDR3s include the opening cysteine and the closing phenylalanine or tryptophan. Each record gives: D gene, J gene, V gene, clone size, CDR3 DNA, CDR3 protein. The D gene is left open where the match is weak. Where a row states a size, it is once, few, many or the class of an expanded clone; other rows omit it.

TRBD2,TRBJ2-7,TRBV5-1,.,TGCGCCAGCAGCTTGCCTAGCGGGAACTACGAGCAGTACTTC,CASSLPSGNYEQYF
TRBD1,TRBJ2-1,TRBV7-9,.,TGTGCCAGCAGCTTCAAACCGGGACAGGGACACAATGAGCAGTTCTTC,CASSFKPGQGHNEQFF
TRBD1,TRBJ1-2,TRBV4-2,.,TGTGCCAGCAGCCAAGAGACAGGGGGGTATGGCTACACCTTC,CASSQETGGYGYTF
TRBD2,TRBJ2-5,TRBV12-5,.,TGTGCTAGTGGTTTGACTAGCGGGGATCAAGAGACCCAGTACTTC,CASGLTSGDQETQYF
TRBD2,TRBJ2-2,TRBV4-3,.,TGCGCCAGCAGCCATAGCGGGGCGAACACCGGGGAGCTGTTTTTT,CASSHSGANTGELFF
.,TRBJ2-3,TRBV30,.,TGTGCCTGGAGTGGTACGTTAGGAGCAGATACGCAGTATTTT,CAWSGTLGADTQYF
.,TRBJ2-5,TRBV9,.,TGTGCCAGCAGCGTAGGTCCCTCCCAAGAGACCCAGTACTTC,CASSVGPSQETQYF
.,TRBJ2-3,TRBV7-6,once,TGTGCCAGCAGCTTAGGACACCTGTTCGCAGATACGCAGTATTTT,CASSLGHLFADTQYF
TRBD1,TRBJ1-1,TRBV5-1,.,TGCGCCAGCAGCTTGGCGGGGACAGTTGCGAACACTGAAGCTTTCTTT,CASSLAGTVANTEAFF
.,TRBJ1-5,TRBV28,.,TGTGCCAGCAGTTTAGGGCAGCCCAATCAGCCCCAGCATTTT,CASSLGQPNQPQHF
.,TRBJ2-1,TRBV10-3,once,TGTGCCATCAGACCCGGGACCCCGGTCGATGAGCAGTTCTTC,CAIRPGTPVDEQFF
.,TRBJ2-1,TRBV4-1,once,TGCGCCAGCAGCCAAGCCCAGGGGTACGGAGAAGAGCAGTTCTTC,CASSQAQGYGEEQFF
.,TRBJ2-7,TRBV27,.,TGTGCCAGCAGTCACGGACTGGAGAGCTCCTACGAGCAGTACTTC,CASSHGLESSYEQYF
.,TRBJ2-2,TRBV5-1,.,TGCGCCAGCAGCTTGGTAGCCGGGAACACCGGGGAGCTGTTTTTT,CASSLVAGNTGELFF
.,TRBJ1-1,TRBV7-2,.,TGTGCCAGCAGCCCCGGACCGAGCACTGAAGCTTTCTTT,CASSPGPSTEAFF
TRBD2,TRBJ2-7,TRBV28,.,TGTGCCAGCAGTTCCATCTTAGCGGGACGGAACTACGAGCAGTACTTC,CASSSILAGRNYEQYF
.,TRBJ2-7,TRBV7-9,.,TGTGCCAGCAGCGCAGCGGCTAGTTACGAGCAGTACTTC,CASSAAASYEQYF
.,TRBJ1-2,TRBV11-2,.,TGTGCCAGCAGCGCGGACAGCCTCTATGGCTACACCTTC,CASSADSLYGYTF
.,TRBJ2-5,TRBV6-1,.,TGTGCCAGCGTCCGGGGCAGCGGACAAGAGACCCAGTACTTC,CASVRGSGQETQYF
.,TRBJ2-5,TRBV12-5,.,TGTGCTAGTGGTTTGGTACTTGGCAGACAAGAGACCCAGTACTTC,CASGLVLGRQETQYF
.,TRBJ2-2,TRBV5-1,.,TGCGCCAGCAGCTTGCAGCAAATTGGCACCGGGGAGCTGTTTTTT,CASSLQQIGTGELFF
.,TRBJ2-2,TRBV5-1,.,TGCGCCAGCAGCTTGGCCGGACAGAGCGCGAACACCGGGGAGCTGTTTTTT,CASSLAGQSANTGELFF
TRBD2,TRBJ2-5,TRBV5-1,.,TGCGCCAGCAGCTTGGAGACTAGCGGGAGTGGGGAGACCCAGTACTTC,CASSLETSGSGETQYF
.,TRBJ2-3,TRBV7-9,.,TGTGCCAGCAACCGGCAGCAAGATACGCAGTATTTT,CASNRQQDTQYF
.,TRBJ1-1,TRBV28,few,TGTGCCAGCAGTTTACAGGGCGGCACTGAAGCTTTCTTT,CASSLQGGTEAFF
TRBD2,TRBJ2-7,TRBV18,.,TGTGCCAGCTCAACCGGGACTAGCGGGACGATCTACGAGCAGTACTTC,CASSTGTSGTIYEQYF
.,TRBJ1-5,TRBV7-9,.,TGTGCCAGCAGCTTAGGCGTAAGCGACCCGGGCAATCAGCCCCAGCATTTT,CASSLGVSDPGNQPQHF
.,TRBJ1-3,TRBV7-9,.,TGTGCCAGCAGCTACGATTTGGGCACGAGCTCTGGAAACACCATATATTTT,CASSYDLGTSSGNTIYF
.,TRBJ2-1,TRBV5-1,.,TGCGCCAGCAGCTTGGAACCGAACAATGAGCAGTTCTTC,CASSLEPNNEQFF
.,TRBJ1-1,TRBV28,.,TGTGCCAGCAGTTTACATGATCCCGGGGGAGCAGCTTTCTTT,CASSLHDPGGAAFF
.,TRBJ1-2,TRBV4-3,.,TGCGCCAGCAGCCAACTGTTCCTCTCGGACGGACCCCTCGGCTACACCTTC,CASSQLFLSDGPLGYTF
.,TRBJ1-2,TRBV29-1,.,TGCAGCGGGAGCCTCGGGCCCAGCTATGGCTACACCTTC,CSGSLGPSYGYTF
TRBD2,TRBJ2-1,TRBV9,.,TGTGCCAGCAGCGTATCCGGGAGGGCTTCCTACAATGAGCAGTTCTTC,CASSVSGRASYNEQFF
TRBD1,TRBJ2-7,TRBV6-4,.,TGTGCCACCCGGGACAGGGAGAACGAGCAGTACTTC,CATRDRENEQYF
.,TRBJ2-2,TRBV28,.,TGTGCCAGCAGTTTAGGGGGGGCGCACACCGGGGAGCTGTTTTTT,CASSLGGAHTGELFF
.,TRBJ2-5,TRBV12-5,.,TGTGCTAGTGGCCCCGGGTGGCGGCAAGAGACCCAGTACTTC,CASGPGWRQETQYF
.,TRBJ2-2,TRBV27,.,TGTGCCAGCACCCCGACAGGGAACACCGGGGAGCTGTTTTTT,CASTPTGNTGELFF
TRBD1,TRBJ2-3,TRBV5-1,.,TGCGCCAGCAGCATCGGGACAGTCTCTAGCACAGATACGCAGTATTTT,CASSIGTVSSTDTQYF
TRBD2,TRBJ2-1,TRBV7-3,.,TGTGCCAGCAGCTTACTGGGAGGGCCTGGTGAGCAGTTCTTC,CASSLLGGPGEQFF
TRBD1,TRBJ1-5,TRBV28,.,TGTGCCAGCAGTCCGCTGACAGGGGTGTACCAGCCCCAGCATTTT,CASSPLTGVYQPQHF
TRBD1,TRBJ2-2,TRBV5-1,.,TGCGCCAGCAGCACCGGGACAGTCTACACCGGGGAGCTGTTTTTT,CASSTGTVYTGELFF
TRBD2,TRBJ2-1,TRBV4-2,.,TGTGCCAGCAGCCAAGATGAGACTAGCGGGAGTATGAATGAGCAGTTCTTC,CASSQDETSGSMNEQFF
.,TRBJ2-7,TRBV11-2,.,TGTGCCAGCAGCTTGGGGGCAGGTCAGTACGAGCAGTACTTC,CASSLGAGQYEQYF
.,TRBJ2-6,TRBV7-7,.,TGTGCCAGCAGCTTAGGGGCAGGGCCCTATTCTGGGGCCAACGTCCTGACTTTC,CASSLGAGPYSGANVLTF
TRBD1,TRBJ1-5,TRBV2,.,TGTGCCAGCAGGGGCGAGACAGGGGAGAATCAGCCCCAGCATTTT,CASRGETGENQPQHF